This record looks at one TCR beta chain sequence and its context. Profiling relied on immunoSEQ multiplex PCR, and the TCRdb table lists in-frame clones only, not all of them. Among 25,000 to 35,000 clones listed, approximately 86% were seen once. This record comes from a study of T cell changes during pregnancy in multiple sclerosis. This TCR came from a female donor in good health, enrolled as a control in a pregnancy study. Material: CD4+ T cells from peripheral blood mononuclear cells, obtained in the first trimester of pregnancy.

The CDR3 spells CASSPTQGAKAFF. CDR3 coding DNA: TGTGCCAGCAGCCCCACACAGGGGGCGAAAGCTTTCTTT. V is TRBV7-2 and J is TRBJ1-1, with TRBD1 identical over 9 bases. J gave up 9 bases and V 5 bases, and 7 bases lay outside the gene matches. Germline V gene lookup returns CDR1 SGHTA and CDR2 FQGNSA. CDR3 length equals 13 residues.